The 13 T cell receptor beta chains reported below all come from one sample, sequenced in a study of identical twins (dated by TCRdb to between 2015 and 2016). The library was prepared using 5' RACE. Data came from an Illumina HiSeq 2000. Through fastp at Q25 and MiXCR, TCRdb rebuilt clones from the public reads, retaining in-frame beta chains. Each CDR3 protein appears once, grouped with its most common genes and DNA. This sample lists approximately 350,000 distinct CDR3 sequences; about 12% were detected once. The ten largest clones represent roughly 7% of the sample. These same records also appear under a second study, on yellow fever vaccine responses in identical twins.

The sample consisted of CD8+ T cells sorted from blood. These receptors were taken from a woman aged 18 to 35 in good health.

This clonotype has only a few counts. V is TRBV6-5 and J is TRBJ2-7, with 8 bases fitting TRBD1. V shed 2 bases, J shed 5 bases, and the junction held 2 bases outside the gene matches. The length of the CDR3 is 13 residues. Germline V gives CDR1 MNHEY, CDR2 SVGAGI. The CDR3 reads CASSYMDRDEQYF. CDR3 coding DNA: TGTGCCAGCAGTTACATGGACAGGGACGAGCAGTACTTC.

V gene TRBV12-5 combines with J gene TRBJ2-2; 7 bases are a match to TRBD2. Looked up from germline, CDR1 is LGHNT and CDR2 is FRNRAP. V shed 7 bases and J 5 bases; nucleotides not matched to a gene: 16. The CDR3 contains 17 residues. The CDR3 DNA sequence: TGTGCTAGTGATCGGGGGGAGTTACAGAACCCGACCGGGGAGCTGTTTTTT. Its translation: CASDRGELQNPTGELFF.

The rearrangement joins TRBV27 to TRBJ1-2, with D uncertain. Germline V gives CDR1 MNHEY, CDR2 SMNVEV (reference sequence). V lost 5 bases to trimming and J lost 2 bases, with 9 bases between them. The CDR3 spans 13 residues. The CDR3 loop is CASSLAMNYGYTF. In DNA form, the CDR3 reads TGTGCCAGCAGTCTAGCGATGAACTATGGCTACACCTTC.

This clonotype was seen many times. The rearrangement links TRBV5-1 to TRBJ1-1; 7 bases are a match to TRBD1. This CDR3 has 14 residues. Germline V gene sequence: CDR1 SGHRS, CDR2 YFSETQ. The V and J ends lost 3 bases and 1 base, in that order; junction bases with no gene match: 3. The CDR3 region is CASSSRGGNTEAFF. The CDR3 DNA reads TGCGCCAGCAGCTCCAGGGGGGGGAACACTGAAGCTTTCTTT.

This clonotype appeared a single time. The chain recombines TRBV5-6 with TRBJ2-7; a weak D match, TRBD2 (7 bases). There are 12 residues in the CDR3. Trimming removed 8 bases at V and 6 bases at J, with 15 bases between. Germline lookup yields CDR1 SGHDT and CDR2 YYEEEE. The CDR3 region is CASSEGGSEQYV. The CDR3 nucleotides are TGTGCCAGTAGCGAGGGGGGGTCCGAGCAGTACGTC.

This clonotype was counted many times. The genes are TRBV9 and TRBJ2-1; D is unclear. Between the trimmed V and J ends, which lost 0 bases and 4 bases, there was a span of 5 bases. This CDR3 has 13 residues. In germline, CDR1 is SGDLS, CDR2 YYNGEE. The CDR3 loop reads CASSVEDYNEQFF. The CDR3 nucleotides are TGTGCCAGCAGCGTAGAGGATTACAATGAGCAGTTCTTC.

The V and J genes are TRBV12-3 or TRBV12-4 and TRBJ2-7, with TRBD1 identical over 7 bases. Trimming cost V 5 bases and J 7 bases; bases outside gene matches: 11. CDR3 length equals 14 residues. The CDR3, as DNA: TGTGCCAGCAGTACGCACAGGGGATCGGATGAGCAGTACTTC. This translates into CASSTHRGSDEQYF.

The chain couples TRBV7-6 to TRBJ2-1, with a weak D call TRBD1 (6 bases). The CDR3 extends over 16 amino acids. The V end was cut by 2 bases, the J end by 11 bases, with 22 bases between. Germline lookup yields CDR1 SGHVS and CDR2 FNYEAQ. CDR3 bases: TGTGCCAGCAGCTTAAGAACACGAGTCAAGGGGGTTAAGCAGTTCTTC. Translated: CASSLRTRVKGVKQFF.

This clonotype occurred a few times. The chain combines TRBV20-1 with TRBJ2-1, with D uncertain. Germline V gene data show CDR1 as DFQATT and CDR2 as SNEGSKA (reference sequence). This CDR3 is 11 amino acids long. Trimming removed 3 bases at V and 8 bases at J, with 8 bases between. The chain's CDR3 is CSARDYDEQFF. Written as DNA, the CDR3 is TGCAGTGCTAGGGATTACGATGAGCAGTTCTTC.

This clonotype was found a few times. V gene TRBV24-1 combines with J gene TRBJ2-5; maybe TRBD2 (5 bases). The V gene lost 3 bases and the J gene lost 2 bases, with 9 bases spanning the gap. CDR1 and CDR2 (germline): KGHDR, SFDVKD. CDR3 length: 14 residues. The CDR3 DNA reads TGTGCCACCAGTGATCGGGGAACTCAAGAGACCCAGTACTTC. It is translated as CATSDRGTQETQYF.

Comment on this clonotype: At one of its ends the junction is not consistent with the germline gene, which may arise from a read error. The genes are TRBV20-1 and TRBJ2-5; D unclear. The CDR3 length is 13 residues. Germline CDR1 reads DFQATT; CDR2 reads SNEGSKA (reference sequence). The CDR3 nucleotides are TGCAATGCTAGGACGAGATACCAAGAGACCCAGTACTTC. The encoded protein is CNARTRYQETQYF.

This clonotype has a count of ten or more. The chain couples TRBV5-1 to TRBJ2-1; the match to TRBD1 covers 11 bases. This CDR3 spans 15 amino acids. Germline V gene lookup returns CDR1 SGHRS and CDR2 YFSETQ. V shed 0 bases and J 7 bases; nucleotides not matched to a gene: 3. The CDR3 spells CASSLARDRGNEQFF. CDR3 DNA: TGCGCCAGCAGCTTGGCCCGGGACAGGGGGAATGAGCAGTTCTTC.

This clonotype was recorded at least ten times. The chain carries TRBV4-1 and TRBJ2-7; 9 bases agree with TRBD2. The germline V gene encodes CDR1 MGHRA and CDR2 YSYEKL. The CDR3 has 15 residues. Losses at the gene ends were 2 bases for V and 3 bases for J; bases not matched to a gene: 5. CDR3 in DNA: TGCGCCAGCAGCCAAATGACTAGCGGTCTCTACGAGCAGTACTTC. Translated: CASSQMTSGLYEQYF.